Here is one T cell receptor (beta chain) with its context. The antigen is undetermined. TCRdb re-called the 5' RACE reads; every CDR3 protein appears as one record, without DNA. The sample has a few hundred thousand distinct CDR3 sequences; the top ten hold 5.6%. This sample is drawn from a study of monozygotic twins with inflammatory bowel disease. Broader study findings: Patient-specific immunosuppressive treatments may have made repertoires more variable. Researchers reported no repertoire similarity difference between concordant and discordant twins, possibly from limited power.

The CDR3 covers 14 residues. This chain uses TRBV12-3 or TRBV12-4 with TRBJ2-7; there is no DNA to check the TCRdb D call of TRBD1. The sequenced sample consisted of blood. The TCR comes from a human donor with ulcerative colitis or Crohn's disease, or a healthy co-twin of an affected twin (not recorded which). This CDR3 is CASSLNQGNYEQYF.